A single sample is the source of the 8 T cell receptor beta chains below, sequenced in a study of cytomegalovirus exposure and HLA in healthy donors. A multiplex PCR was run with 60 Vbeta primers and 13 Jbeta primers. Libraries were prepared by immunoSEQ multiplex PCR; TCRdb keeps only in-frame clonotypes and omits some of them. The sample has 150,000 to 200,000 clones; roughly 82% are singletons. The specimen was PBMCs. Receptors originate from a girl aged 2 to 10 in good health and CMV-seropositive.

The genes are TRBV29-1 and TRBJ2-1, with 14 positions matching TRBD2. The germline V gene encodes CDR1 SQVTM and CDR2 ANQGSEA. The CDR3 covers 14 residues. J gave up 4 bases and V 7 bases, and 3 bases lay outside the gene matches. CDR3 region: CSAGTSGGYNEQFF. CDR3 DNA sequence: TGCAGCGCCGGGACTAGCGGGGGATACAATGAGCAGTTCTTC.

The chain employs TRBV2 and TRBJ1-2; 9 bases map to TRBD1. J lost 4 bases, V lost 0 bases, and 9 bases had no gene match. The CDR3 consists of 17 residues. Germline values: CDR1 SNHLY, CDR2 FYNNEI. CDR3 amino acids: CASSEALTGQGLYGYTF. As DNA, the CDR3 is TGTGCCAGCAGTGAAGCGCTTACGGGACAGGGACTCTATGGCTACACCTTC.

V is TRBV5-6 and J is TRBJ1-2, with a weak D call TRBD1 (6 bases). V lost 4 bases, J lost 7 bases, and 20 bases lay in between. The germline V gene has CDR1 SGHDT and CDR2 YYEEEE. CDR3 size: 15 residues. CDR3 coding DNA: TGTGCCAGCAGCCAACCAATTTCAGGGGATTTTGGCTACACCTTC. It codes for CASSQPISGDFGYTF. Supplemented by reference TRBV5-6 and TRBJ1-2, the full variable domain reads DAGVTQSPTHLIKTRGQQVTLRCSPKSGHDTVSWYQQALGQGPQFIFQYYEEEERQRGNFPDRFSGHQFPNYSSELNVNALLLGDSALYLCASSQPISGDFGYTFGSGTRLTVV.

This chain joins TRBV7-2 and TRBJ2-7; 10 bases map to TRBD2. CDR1 is SGHTA, CDR2 FQGNSA, per germline. Trimming cost V 2 bases and J 5 bases; bases outside gene matches: 6. CDR3 length: 15 amino acids. In DNA form, the CDR3 reads TGTGCCAGCAGCTTAAGGTCTAGCGGGAGCCACGAGCAGTACTTC. This gives the protein CASSLRSSGSHEQYF.

The J gene is TRBJ1-5, the V gene TRBV5-5, with 7 bases identical to TRBD1. This CDR3 region has 14 residues. J lost 3 bases, V lost 2 bases, and 2 bases had no gene match. Per the germline V gene, CDR1 is SGHKS and CDR2 is YYEKEE (reference sequence). The CDR3: CASSFDRDNQPQHF. CDR3 DNA: TGTGCCAGCAGCTTCGACAGGGACAATCAGCCCCAGCATTTT.

This sequence joins TRBV5-6 and TRBJ1-3; D is undetermined. Germline CDR1 reads SGHDT; CDR2 reads YYEEEE. V shed 2 bases and J shed 8 bases, with 20 bases lying between them. The CDR3 has 16 residues. In DNA, the CDR3 is TGTGCCAGCAGCTTTACACCGGCCCCAGGCTTGGACACCATATATTTT. Amino acids: CASSFTPAPGLDTIYF.

The chain recombines TRBV28 with TRBJ2-3; D is ambiguous. Germline V gives CDR1 MDHEN, CDR2 SYDVKM. V lost 1 base and J 10 bases, leaving 9 bases between the germline ends. This CDR3 is built from 12 residues. DNA of the CDR3: TGTGCCAGCAGTTTATTTCCTTCTCCGCAGTATTTT. It is translated as CASSLFPSPQYF.

On this clone itself: An end of the junction differs from the germline gene, which may be a read error. This chain uses TRBV7-8 with TRBJ1-5, with no clear D. Germline CDR1 and CDR2: SGHVS and FQNEAQ. CDR3 size: 13 residues. The CDR3 bases are TGTGCCAGCAGCACAGCACGGTATCAGCTCCAGCATTTT. This sequence encodes CASSTARYQLQHF.